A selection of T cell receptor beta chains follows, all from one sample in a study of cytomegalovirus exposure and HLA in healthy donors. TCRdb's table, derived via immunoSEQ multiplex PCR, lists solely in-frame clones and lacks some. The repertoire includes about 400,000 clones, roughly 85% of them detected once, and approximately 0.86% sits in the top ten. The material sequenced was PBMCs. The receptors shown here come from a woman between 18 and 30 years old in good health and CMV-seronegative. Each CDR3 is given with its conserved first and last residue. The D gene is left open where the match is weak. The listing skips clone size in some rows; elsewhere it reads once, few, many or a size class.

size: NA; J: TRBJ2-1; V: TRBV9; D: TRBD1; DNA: TGTGCCAGCAGCGGAGGGTCGGGACAGCGTATTTACAATGAGCAGTTCTTC; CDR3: CASSGGSGQRIYNEQFF
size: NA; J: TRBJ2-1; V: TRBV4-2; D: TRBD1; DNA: TGTGCCAGCAGCCAAGATCTGAGACAGGGTTTCAATGAGCAGTTCTTC; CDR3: CASSQDLRQGFNEQFF
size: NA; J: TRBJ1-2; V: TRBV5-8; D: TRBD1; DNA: TGTGCCAGCAGCACTCGGGACAGACCTAACTATGGCTACACCTTC; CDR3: CASSTRDRPNYGYTF
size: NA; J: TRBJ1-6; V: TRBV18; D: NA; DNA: TGTGCCAGCTCACCAGAGGTTGTAAATTCACCCCTCCACTTT; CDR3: CASSPEVVNSPLHF
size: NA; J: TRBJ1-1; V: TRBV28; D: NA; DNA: TGTGCCAGCAGTTTACCCCCTGTGGGGAGAGTGAACACTGAAGCTTTCTTT; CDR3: CASSLPPVGRVNTEAFF
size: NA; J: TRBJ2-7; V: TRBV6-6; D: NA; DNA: TGTGCCAGCGGGGCTACGAGCTCCTACGAGCAGTACTTC; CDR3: CASGATSSYEQYF
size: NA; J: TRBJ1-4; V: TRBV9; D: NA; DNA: TGTGCCAGCAGCCTCCTTGCGGGGTCTGAAAAACTGTTTTTT; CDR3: CASSLLAGSEKLFF
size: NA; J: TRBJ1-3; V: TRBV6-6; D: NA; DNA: TGTGCCAGCGCCGACGGGGGGAACACCATATATTTT; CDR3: CASADGGNTIYF
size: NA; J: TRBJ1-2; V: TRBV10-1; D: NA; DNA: TGCGCCAGCAGTGACGGCGGTGGCTACACCTTC; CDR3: CASSDGGGYTF
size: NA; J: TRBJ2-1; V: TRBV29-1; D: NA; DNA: TGCAGCGTCGGGACTTCTCCTAGCTCCTATAATGAGCAGTTCTTC; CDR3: CSVGTSPSSYNEQFF
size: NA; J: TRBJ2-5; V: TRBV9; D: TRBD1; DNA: TGTGCCAGCAGCCCCCACAGGGGAGAAGAGACCCAGTACTTC; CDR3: CASSPHRGEETQYF
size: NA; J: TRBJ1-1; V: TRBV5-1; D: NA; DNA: TGCGCCAGCAGCTTGGACGGGGTTACTGAAGCTTTCTTT; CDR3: CASSLDGVTEAFF
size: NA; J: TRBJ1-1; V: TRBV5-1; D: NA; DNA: TGCGCCAGCAGCTCGACAGTCCCGAACACTGAAGCTTTCTTT; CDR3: CASSSTVPNTEAFF
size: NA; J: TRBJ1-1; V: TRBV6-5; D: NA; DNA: TGTGCCAGCAGTTATACCAGTGCGAACACTGAAGCTTTCTTT; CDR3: CASSYTSANTEAFF
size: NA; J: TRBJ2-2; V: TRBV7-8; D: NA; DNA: TGTGCCAGCAGCTTAGCAGGGAGAGCAAACACCGGGGAGCTGTTTTTT; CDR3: CASSLAGRANTGELFF
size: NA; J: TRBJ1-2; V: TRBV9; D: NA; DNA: TGTGCCAGCAGCCCCCAGATTATGAACTATGGCTACACCTTC; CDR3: CASSPQIMNYGYTF
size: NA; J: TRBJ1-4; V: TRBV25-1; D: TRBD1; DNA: TGTGCCAGCAGTAGGGGACAGGGTAATGAAAAACTGTTTTTT; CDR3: CASSRGQGNEKLFF
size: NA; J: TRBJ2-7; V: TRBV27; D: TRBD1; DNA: TGTGCCAGCAGGATTCGGACAGGGTACGAGCAGTACTTC; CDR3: CASRIRTGYEQYF
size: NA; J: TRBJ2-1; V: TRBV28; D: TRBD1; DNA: TGTGCCAGCAGTCTAACCGGGACAGGGGGTTACGAGCAGTTCTTC; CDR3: CASSLTGTGGYEQFF
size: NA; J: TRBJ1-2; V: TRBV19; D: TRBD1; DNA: TGTGCCAGTAGTATTGCCAGGGGGAACTATGGCTACACCTTC; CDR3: CASSIARGNYGYTF
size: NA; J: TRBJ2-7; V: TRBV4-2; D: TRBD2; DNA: TGTGCCAGCAGCCTGGGGACTAGCGGGGGTCCGGGGGGCTCCGAGCAGTACTTC; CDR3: CASSLGTSGGPGGSEQYF
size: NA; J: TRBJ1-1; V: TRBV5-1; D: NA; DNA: TGCGCCAGCACCTCGTCGAACACTGAAGCTTTCTTT; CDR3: CASTSSNTEAFF
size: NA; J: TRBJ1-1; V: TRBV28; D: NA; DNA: TGTGCCAGCAGGGGGGGAATGGGTGAAGCTTTCTTT; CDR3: CASRGGMGEAFF
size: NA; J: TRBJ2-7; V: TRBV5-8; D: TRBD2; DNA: TGTGCCAGCAGCAAAGGACCAGCGGGGGGATACGAGCAGTACTTC; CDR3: CASSKGPAGGYEQYF
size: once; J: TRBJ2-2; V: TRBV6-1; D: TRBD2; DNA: TGTGCCAGCAGTGGGAGCGGGACCAACACCGGGGAGCTGTTTTTT; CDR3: CASSGSGTNTGELFF
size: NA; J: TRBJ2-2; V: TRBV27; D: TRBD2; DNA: TGTGCCAGCAGGCCCCTCGGGGAGGGTACGAACACCGGGGAGCTGTTTTTT; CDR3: CASRPLGEGTNTGELFF
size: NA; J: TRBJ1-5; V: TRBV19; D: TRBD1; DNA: TGTGCCAGCAAAGACCGGGACAGGGGGGTTCAGCCCCAGCATTTT; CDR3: CASKDRDRGVQPQHF
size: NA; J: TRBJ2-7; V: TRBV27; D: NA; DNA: TGTGCCAGCAGTTTATTCAGGGAAGGAGCTTACGAGCAGTACTTC; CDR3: CASSLFREGAYEQYF
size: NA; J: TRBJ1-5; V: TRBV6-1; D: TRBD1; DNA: TGTGCCAGCAGTACAGGGGGCGTTGGATACCAGCCCCAGCATTTT; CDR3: CASSTGGVGYQPQHF
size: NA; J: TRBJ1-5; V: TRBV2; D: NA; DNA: TGTGCCAGCAGTGAATGGGGAGGGAGCAATCAGCCCCAGCATTTT; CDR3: CASSEWGGSNQPQHF
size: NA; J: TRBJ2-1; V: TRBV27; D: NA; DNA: TGTGCCAGCAGTTTAGTAACAGGAGGGGATGAGCAGTTCTTC; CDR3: CASSLVTGGDEQFF
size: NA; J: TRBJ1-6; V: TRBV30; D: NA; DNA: TGTGCCTGGAGTGGTAGTGGGGCGGGGTACAATTCACCCCTCCACTTT; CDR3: CAWSGSGAGYNSPLHF
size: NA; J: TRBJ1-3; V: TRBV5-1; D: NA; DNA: TGCGCCAGCAGCTTGGTAGGGGCAGGGCCGAACACCATATATTTT; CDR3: CASSLVGAGPNTIYF
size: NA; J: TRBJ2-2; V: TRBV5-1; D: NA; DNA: TGCGCCAGCAGCTTAGAGTTGGGGGGGAACACCGGGGAGCTGTTTTTT; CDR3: CASSLELGGNTGELFF
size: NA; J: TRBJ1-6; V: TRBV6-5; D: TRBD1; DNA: TGTGCCAGCAGCCCAGACAGGGAATGGTCACCCCTCCACTTT; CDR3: CASSPDREWSPLHF
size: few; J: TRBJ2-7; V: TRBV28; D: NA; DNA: TGTGCCAGCAGCGGCTACGAGCAGTACTTC; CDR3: CASSGYEQYF
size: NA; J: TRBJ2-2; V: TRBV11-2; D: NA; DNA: TGTGCCAGCAGCTTAGACCCCACGGGGGTTACCGGGGAGCTGTTTTTT; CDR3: CASSLDPTGVTGELFF
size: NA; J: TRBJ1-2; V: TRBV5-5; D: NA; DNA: TGTGCCAGCAGCTTGCTGGGGGCGGACTATGGCTACACCTTC; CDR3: CASSLLGADYGYTF
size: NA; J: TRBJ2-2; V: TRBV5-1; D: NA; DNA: TGCGCCAGCAGATTCTTTTCGGGTCGGAGCGGCACCGGGGAGCTGTTTTTT; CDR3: CASRFFSGRSGTGELFF
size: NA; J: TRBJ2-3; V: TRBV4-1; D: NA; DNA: TGCGCCAGCAGCCAAGACCCCGGCACAGATACGCAGTATTTT; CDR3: CASSQDPGTDTQYF
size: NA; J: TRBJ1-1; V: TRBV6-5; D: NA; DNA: TGTGCCAGCAACCCTCCCGGCGGGGTGGGCACTGAAGCTTTCTTT; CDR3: CASNPPGGVGTEAFF
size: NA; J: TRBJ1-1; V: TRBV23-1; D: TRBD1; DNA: TGCGCCAGCAGTCACCACGGACAGGGGAGCGAAGCTTTCTTT; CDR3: CASSHHGQGSEAFF
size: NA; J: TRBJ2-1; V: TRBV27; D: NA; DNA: TGTGCCAGCACCCGGACAGAACGTTCCAATGAGCAGTTCTTC; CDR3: CASTRTERSNEQFF
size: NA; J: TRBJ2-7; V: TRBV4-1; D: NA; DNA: TGCGCCAGCAGCCAGTACCCGGGAGGACAGGGTATCTACGAGCAGTACTTC; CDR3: CASSQYPGGQGIYEQYF
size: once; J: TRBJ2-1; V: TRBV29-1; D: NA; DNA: TGCAGCGTTGAAAGGGCAGGGGGGATAAATGAGCAGTTCTTC; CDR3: CSVERAGGINEQFF
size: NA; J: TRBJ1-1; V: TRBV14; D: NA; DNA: TGTGCCAGCAGCGACGACAGAATATACACTGAAGCTTTCTTT; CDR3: CASSDDRIYTEAFF
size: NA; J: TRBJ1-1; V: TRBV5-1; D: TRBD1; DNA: TGCGCCAGCAGCGGATGGACAGGGGACACTGAAGCTTTCTTT; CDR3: CASSGWTGDTEAFF
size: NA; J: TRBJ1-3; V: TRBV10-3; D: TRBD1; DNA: TGTGCCATCAGTGAGTGGGGACAGGGCTCTGGAAACACCATATATTTT; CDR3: CAISEWGQGSGNTIYF
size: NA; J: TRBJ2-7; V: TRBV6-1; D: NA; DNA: TGTGCCAGCAGTGAACGGTCCCCGAGGTCCTACGAGCAGTACTTC; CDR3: CASSERSPRSYEQYF
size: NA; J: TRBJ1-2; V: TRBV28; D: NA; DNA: TGTGCCAGCAGTGTTATCCGGGAGACCTATGGCTACACCTTC; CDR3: CASSVIRETYGYTF
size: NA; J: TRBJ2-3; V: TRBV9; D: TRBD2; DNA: TGTGCCAGCAGCTTGGGACTAGCAGCTAGCACAGATACGCAGTATTTT; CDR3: CASSLGLAASTDTQYF
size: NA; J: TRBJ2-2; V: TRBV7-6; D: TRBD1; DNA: TGTGCCAGCAGCTCGGACAGGGACACCGGGGAGCTGTTTTTT; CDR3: CASSSDRDTGELFF
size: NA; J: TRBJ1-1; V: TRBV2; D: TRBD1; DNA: TGTGCCAGCAGTTCCGGGACAGGGGCCCCGAACACTGAAGCTTTCTTT; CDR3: CASSSGTGAPNTEAFF